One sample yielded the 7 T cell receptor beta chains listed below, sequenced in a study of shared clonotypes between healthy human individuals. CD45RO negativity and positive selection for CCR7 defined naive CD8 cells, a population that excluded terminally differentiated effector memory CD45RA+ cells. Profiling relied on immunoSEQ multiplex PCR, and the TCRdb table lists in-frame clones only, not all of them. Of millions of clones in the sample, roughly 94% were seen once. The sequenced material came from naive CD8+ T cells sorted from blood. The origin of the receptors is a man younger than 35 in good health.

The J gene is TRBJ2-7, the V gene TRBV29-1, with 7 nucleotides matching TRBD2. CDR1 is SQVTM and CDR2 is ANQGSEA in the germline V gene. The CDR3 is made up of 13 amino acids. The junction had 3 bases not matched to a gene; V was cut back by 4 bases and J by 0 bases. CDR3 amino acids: CSVASGNSYEQYF. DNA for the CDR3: TGCAGCGTTGCCAGCGGGAACTCCTACGAGCAGTACTTC.

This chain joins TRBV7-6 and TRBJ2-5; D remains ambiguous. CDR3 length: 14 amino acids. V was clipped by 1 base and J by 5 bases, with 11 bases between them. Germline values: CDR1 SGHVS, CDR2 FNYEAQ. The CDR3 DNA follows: TGTGCCAGCAGCTTAGGCAGGATAAGTGAGACCCAGTACTTC. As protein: CASSLGRISETQYF.

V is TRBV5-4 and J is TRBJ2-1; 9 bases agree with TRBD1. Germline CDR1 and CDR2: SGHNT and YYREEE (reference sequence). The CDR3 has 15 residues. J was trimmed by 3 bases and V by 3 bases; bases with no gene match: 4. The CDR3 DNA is TGTGCCAGCAGCTCACCGGGACAGGGCTACAATGAGCAGTTCTTC. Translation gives CASSSPGQGYNEQFF. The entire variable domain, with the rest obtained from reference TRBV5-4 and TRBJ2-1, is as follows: ETGVTQSPTHLIKTRGQQVTLRCSSQSGHNTVSWYQQALGQGPQFIFQYYREEENGRGNFPPRFSGLQFPNYSSELNVNALELDDSALYLCASSSPGQGYNEQFFGPGTRLTVL.

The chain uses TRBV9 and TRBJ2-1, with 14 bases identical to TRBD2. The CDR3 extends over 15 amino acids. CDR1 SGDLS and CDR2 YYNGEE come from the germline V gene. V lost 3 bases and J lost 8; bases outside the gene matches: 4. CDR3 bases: TGTGCCAGCAGCGCGGGACTAGCGGGAGCTGATGAGCAGTTCTTC. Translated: CASSAGLAGADEQFF.

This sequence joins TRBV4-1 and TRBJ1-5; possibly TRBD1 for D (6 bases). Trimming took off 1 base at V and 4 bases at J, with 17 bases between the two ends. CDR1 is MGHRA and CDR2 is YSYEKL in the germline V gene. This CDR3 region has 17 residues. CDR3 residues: CASSQGQGKVLNQPQHF. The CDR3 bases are TGCGCCAGCAGCCAAGGTCAGGGGAAGGTTCTTAATCAGCCCCAGCATTTT.

The CDR3: CASSEYPGTEAFF. CDR3 in DNA: TGTGCCAGCAGTGAATATCCGGGCACTGAAGCTTTCTTT. The gene calls are TRBV6-1 and TRBJ1-1; D unclear. The V gene's germline CDR1 is MNHNS and CDR2 SASEGT. V was shortened by 2 bases and J by 4 bases, with 8 bases between the two germline ends. The length of the CDR3 is 13 residues.

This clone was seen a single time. The CDR3 region has the DNA TGCGCCAGCAGCCAAGATGCCTCGGGACTAGCGATCTACGAGCAGTACTTC. It encodes CASSQDASGLAIYEQYF. The chain combines TRBV4-3 with TRBJ2-7; 10 bases are shared with TRBD2. The CDR3 extends over 17 amino acids. Germline V CDR1 and CDR2: LGHNA, YSLEER. Losses at the gene ends were 0 bases for V and 3 bases for J; bases not matched to a gene: 8.